These 17 T cell receptor beta chains were sequenced from one sample in a study of shared T cell receptors in the human thymus. Using immunoSEQ multiplex PCR, the repertoire was profiled, and TCRdb retains in-frame clones only, with some absent. Of fewer than 700,000 clones listed, approximately 90% are singletons. The same sample was also used in a study of human thymus T cells.

The sequencing input was thymocytes. These TCRs come from a boy younger than two with a congenital heart defect.

The gene calls are TRBV7-2 and TRBJ1-1; 8 positions match TRBD1. Looked up from germline, CDR1 is SGHTA and CDR2 is FQGNSA. V shed 5 bases and J 0 bases; nucleotides not matched to a gene: 5. The CDR3 is made up of 15 amino acids. The CDR3 DNA sequence: TGTGCCAGCAGCCACGACAGGGGCATGAACACTGAAGCTTTCTTT. Protein product: CASSHDRGMNTEAFF.

The rearrangement uses TRBV7-3 and TRBJ2-7, with 8 positions matching TRBD2. CDR3 length: 14 amino acids. The ends lost 5 bases at V and 6 bases at J; junction bases unmatched: 9. Germline CDR1 is SGHTA and CDR2 is FQGTGA. The chain's CDR3 is CASSLRAGVTEQYF. CDR3 nucleotides: TGTGCCAGCAGCCTCAGAGCGGGAGTGACCGAGCAGTACTTC. Based on the CDR3 plus reference TRBV7-3 and TRBJ2-7, the full variable domain is GAGVSQTPSNKVTEKGKYVELRCDPISGHTALYWYRQSLGQGPEFLIYFQGTGAADDSGLPNDRFFAVRPEGSVSTLKIQRTERGDSAVYLCASSLRAGVTEQYFGPGTRLTVT.

The chain couples TRBV27 to TRBJ2-1; perhaps TRBD1 as D (6 bases). V dropped 4 bases and J dropped 6 bases, with 16 bases sitting between them. The CDR3 has 15 residues. Per the germline V gene, CDR1 is MNHEY and CDR2 is SMNVEV (reference sequence). The CDR3: CASSSVLTGPNEQFF. In DNA form, the CDR3 reads TGTGCCAGCAGTTCGGTACTCACAGGGCCCAATGAGCAGTTCTTC.

The genes are TRBV5-4 and TRBJ1-5, with 8 positions matching TRBD1. Germline trimming cut 6 bases from V and 9 bases from J; bases unmatched to any gene: 5. Germline CDR1 and CDR2: SGHNT and YYREEE (reference sequence). The CDR3 has 12 residues. CDR3 in amino acids: CASTDRGGPQHF. CDR3 in DNA: TGTGCCAGCACCGACAGGGGTGGGCCCCAGCATTTT.

V is TRBV27 and J is TRBJ2-2; the match to TRBD1 covers 7 bases. The trim removed 2 bases at V and 5 bases at J, leaving 8 bases unmatched. The CDR3 spans 16 residues. The V gene's germline CDR1 is MNHEY and CDR2 SMNVEV (reference sequence). CDR3 nucleotides: TGTGCCAGCAGTTTAGGTGCAGGGGGATGGACCGGGGAGCTGTTTTTT. It encodes CASSLGAGGWTGELFF.

This chain links TRBV4-1 with TRBJ1-1; D not certain. Deletions cut 4 bases from V and 1 base from J, with 13 bases between. Germline V gene lookup returns CDR1 MGHRA and CDR2 YSYEKL. The CDR3 consists of 15 residues. CDR3 sequence (DNA): TGCGCCAGCAGCCTCCCACCCGGGAGGAACACTGAAGCTTTCTTT. Its protein is CASSLPPGRNTEAFF.

The rearrangement uses TRBV6-5 and TRBJ2-7; TRBD2 matches 8 bases. V lost 4 bases and J lost 9; bases outside the gene matches: 5. The CDR3 extends over 12 amino acids. CDR1 and CDR2 from the germline V gene are MNHEY and SVGAGI. The CDR3 region has the DNA TGTGCCAGCAGTTTGGGACTAGTAAGGCAGTACTTC. It encodes CASSLGLVRQYF.

The rearrangement links TRBV25-1 to TRBJ2-2; TRBD2 might be the D (5 bases). Trimming left V 3 bases short and J 7 bases short, with 18 bases between. This CDR3 has 16 amino acids. CDR1 and CDR2 (germline): MGHDK, SYGVNS. CDR3 DNA: TGTGCCAGCAGTGAGGGCCCTATACCCCGGGACGGGGAGCTGTTTTTT. It yields the protein CASSEGPIPRDGELFF.

This rearrangement joins TRBV29-1 to TRBJ2-7; D might be TRBD2 (6 bases). Trimming removed 6 bases from V and 3 bases from J, with 12 bases in between. CDR1 and CDR2 from the germline V gene are SQVTM and ANQGSEA. CDR3 length: 12 residues. The DNA for the CDR3 is TGCAGCGTCGTGGAGGGATACTACGAGCAGTACTTC. Translating gives CSVVEGYYEQYF.

The V gene is TRBV19, the J gene TRBJ2-2, with TRBD2 matching over 14 bases. The CDR3 is made up of 17 amino acids. The germline gives CDR1 LNHDA, CDR2 SQIVND (reference sequence). Germline trimming cut 4 bases from V and 7 bases from J; bases unmatched to any gene: 8. The CDR3 nucleotides read TGTGCCAGTAGTACCGGGACTAGCGGGAGAACCGGCGGGGAGCTGTTTTTT. Translation gives CASSTGTSGRTGGELFF.

The genes are TRBV28 and TRBJ2-1, with TRBD2 as a possible D gene (7 bases). Per germline, CDR1 MDHEN and CDR2 SYDVKM. The CDR3 contains 17 residues. V was cut by 3 bases and J by 5 bases, with 20 bases left in between. CDR3 loop: CASSFGLGGELNNEQFF. In nucleotides, the CDR3 is TGTGCCAGCAGTTTCGGACTAGGGGGAGAATTAAACAATGAGCAGTTCTTC.

This clone came up a few times. The chain joins TRBV14 to TRBJ1-2; TRBD1 aligns across 7 bases. The germline gives CDR1 SGHDN, CDR2 FVKESK. V lost 5 bases, J lost 2 bases, and 2 bases stayed unmatched. The CDR3 length is 13 residues. CDR3 coding DNA: TGTGCCAGCAGCTCGGGACAGAACTATGGCTACACCTTC. Protein: CASSSGQNYGYTF.

Notes on this clone: Relative to the germline gene, one junction end is altered; a read error may explain this. This rearrangement joins TRBV7-7 to TRBJ2-1, with TRBD2 matching over 11 bases. CDR1 and CDR2 (germline): SSHAT, FNYEAQ (reference sequence). This CDR3 comprises 22 residues. The CDR3 nucleotides read TGTGCTAGCAGCCCAGGGCAGGGGGAAACGACTAGCGGGGTTAGCTCCTACAATGAGCAGTTCTTC. Its translation: CASSPGQGETTSGVSSYNEQFF.

The V gene is TRBV7-6, the J gene TRBJ2-7, with 8 positions matching TRBD1. CDR1 and CDR2 from the germline V gene are SGHVS and FNYEAQ. The CDR3 is 16 residues long. J lost 5 bases, V lost 3 bases, and 12 bases had no gene match. The CDR3 here is CASSFRRTGKVHEQYF. For the CDR3, the DNA is TGTGCCAGCAGCTTTCGTAGGACAGGGAAGGTCCACGAGCAGTACTTC.

This sequence joins TRBV29-1 and TRBJ2-3, with TRBD2 as a possible D gene (5 bases). Germline CDR1 reads SQVTM; CDR2 reads ANQGSEA. Trimming took off 7 bases at V and 0 bases at J, with 20 bases between the two ends. The CDR3 spans 16 residues. CDR3 sequence reads: CSGCSCGRLSTDTQYF. The CDR3 region has the DNA TGCAGCGGATGCAGTTGCGGGCGACTTAGCACAGATACGCAGTATTTT.

This rearrangement joins TRBV30 to TRBJ2-7; TRBD2 matches at 11 bases. The CDR3 is 16 residues long. Germline V lookup: CDR1 GTSNPN, CDR2 SVGIG (reference sequence). V lost 0 bases, J lost 2 bases, and 6 bases stayed unmatched. The CDR3 coding sequence is TGTGCCTGGAGTGTACCGACTAGCGGGACCCCCTACGAGCAGTACTTC. It encodes CAWSVPTSGTPYEQYF.

This chain connects TRBV6-1 to TRBJ1-6; no reliable D call. CDR1 is MNHNS and CDR2 is SASEGT in the germline V gene. The CDR3 sequence is 15 residues long. Between the trimmed V and J ends, which lost 8 bases and 3 bases, there was a span of 14 bases. This CDR3 reads CASRAREGYNSPLHF. CDR3 DNA: TGTGCCAGCCGGGCAAGGGAGGGCTATAATTCACCCCTCCACTTT.